This entry is about one T cell receptor (beta chain). Its target is not known. The germline CDR1 and CDR2 sequences are MNHEY and SVGAGI. The CDR3 contains 14 residues. J lost 4 bases, V lost 4 bases, and 4 bases had no gene match. The data originate from a study of shared clonotypes between healthy human individuals. Study context: The plates for each donor numbered three CD4 naive, three CD4 memory, two CD8 naive and one CD8 memory. Points from the study as a whole: A reduction in generation probabilities was seen for non-shared clonotypes relative to those shared by all four donors. The study generally estimated greater richness for naive than memory subsets. The sharing of 5% to 6.5% of naive CD4 clonotypes was seen across a handful of donors.

The method was immunoSEQ multiplex PCR; TCRdb's version includes in-frame clones alone and lacks a portion of them. Of 110,000 or so clones in the sample, 68% are singletons; the top ten hold roughly 22%. The V call is TRBV6-5, the J call TRBJ2-7; the match to TRBD1 covers 10 bases. The sequenced sample was memory CD8+ T cells sorted from blood. Subset meaning: CD45RO+ cells pooled with CCR7-negative TemRA cells. This TCR was recovered from a woman in her thirties in good health. This CDR3 reads CASSSRDRGYEQYF. The DNA of the CDR3 is TGTGCCAGCAGTTCTCGGGACAGGGGATACGAGCAGTACTTC.